This T cell receptor (beta chain) is drawn from a study of early T cells in non-severe SARS-CoV-2 infection. Study information: The authors sequenced bulk RNA from unsorted whole blood, leaving chains unpaired.

Individually, cDNA molecules had unique molecular identifiers attached to them. TCRdb re-called the 5' RACE reads with MiXCR, one entry per CDR3 protein. The sample shows 20,000 to 30,000 distinct CDR3 sequences, 4% to 4.5% of them seen only once. Germline V gives CDR1 SNHLY, CDR2 FYNNEI. The CDR3 extends over 12 amino acids. Deletions cut 9 bases from V and 2 bases from J, with 10 bases between. This clonotype was detected ten times or more. Its antigen remains unidentified. Study-level points and caveats: VDJdb matching favored anti-spike CD8 responses, missing private and CD4 specificities.

The TCR comes from an adult who was a healthcare worker with PCR-confirmed SARS-CoV-2 infection or an uninfected control (not recorded which). The genes are TRBV2 and TRBJ2-5; D may be TRBD1 or TRBD2 (5 bases each). Sequenced material: whole blood. The CDR3 here is CARMGRQETQYF. In nucleotides, the CDR3 is TGTGCCAGAATGGGACGGCAAGAGACCCAGTACTTC.